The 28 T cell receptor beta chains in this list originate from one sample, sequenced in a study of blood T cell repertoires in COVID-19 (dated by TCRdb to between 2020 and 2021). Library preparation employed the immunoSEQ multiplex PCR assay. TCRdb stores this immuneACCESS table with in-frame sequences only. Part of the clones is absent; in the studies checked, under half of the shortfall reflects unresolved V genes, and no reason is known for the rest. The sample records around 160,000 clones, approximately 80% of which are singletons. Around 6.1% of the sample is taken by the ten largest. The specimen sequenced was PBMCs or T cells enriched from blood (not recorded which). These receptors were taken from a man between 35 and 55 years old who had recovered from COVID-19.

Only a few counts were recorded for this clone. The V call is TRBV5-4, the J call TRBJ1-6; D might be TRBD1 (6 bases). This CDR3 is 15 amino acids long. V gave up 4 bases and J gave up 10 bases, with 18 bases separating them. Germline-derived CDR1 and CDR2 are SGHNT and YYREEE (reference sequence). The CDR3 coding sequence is TGTGCCAGCAGCCTAGGGGGGGCGCAGGCATCACCCCTCCACTTT. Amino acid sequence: CASSLGGAQASPLHF.

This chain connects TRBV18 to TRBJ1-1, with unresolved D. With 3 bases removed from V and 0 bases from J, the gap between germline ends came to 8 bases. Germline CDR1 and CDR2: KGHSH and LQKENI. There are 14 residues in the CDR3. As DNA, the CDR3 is TGTGCCAGCTCACCTAGTAGCCTGAACACTGAAGCTTTCTTT. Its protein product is CASSPSSLNTEAFF.

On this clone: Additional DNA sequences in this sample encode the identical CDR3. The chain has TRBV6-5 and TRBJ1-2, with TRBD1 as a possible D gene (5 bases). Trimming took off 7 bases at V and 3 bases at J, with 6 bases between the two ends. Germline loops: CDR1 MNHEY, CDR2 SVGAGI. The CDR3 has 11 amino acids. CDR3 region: CASTRDYGYTF. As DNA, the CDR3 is TGTGCCAGCACCAGGGACTATGGCTACACCTTC.

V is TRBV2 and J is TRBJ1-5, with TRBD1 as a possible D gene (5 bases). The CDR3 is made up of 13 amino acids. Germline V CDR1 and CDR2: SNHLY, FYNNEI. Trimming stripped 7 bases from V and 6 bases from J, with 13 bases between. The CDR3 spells CASKSEGPQPQHF. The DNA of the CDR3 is TGTGCCAGCAAATCGGAGGGACCTCAGCCCCAGCATTTT.

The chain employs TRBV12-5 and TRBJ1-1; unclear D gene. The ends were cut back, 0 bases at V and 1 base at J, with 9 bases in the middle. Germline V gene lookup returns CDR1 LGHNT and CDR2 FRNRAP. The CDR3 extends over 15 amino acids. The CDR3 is CASGLVGKANTEAFF. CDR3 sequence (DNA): TGTGCTAGTGGTTTGGTCGGGAAGGCGAACACTGAAGCTTTCTTT.

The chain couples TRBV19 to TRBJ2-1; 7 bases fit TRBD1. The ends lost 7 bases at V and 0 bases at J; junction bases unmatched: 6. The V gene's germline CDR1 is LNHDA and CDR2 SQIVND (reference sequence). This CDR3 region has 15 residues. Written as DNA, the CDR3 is TGTGCCAGTAAAATTCGGGACAGCTCCTACAATGAGCAGTTCTTC. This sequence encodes CASKIRDSSYNEQFF.

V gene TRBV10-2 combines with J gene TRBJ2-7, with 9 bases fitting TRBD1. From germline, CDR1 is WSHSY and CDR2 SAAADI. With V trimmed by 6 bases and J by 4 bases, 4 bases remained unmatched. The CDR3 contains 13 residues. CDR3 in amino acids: CASRGQGLYEQYV. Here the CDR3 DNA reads TGCGCCAGCAGGGGACAGGGTCTATACGAGCAGTACGTC.

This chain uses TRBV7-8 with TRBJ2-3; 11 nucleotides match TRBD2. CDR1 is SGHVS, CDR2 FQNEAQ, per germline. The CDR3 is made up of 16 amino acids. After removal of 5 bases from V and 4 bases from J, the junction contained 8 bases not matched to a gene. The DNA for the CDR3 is TGTGCCAGCAGCCCGGGTCTAGCGGGGGGAGCAGATACGCAGTATTTT. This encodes CASSPGLAGGADTQYF.

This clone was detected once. The CDR3 region has the DNA TGTGCCAGCAGTTACTCTGGGGGGGCCTGGTATGAGCAGTTCTTC. This translates into CASSYSGGAWYEQFF. This chain joins TRBV6-5 and TRBJ2-1, with D possibly TRBD2 on 7 matching bases. Trimming left V 0 bases short and J 8 bases short, with 14 bases between. The CDR3 is 15 residues long. From germline, CDR1 is MNHEY and CDR2 SVGAGI.

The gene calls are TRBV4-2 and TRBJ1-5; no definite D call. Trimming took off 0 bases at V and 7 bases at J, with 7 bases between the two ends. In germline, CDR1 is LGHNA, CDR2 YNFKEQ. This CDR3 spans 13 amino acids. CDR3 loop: CASSQDRQQPQHF. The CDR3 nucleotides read TGTGCCAGCAGCCAAGATCGCCAGCAGCCCCAGCATTTT.

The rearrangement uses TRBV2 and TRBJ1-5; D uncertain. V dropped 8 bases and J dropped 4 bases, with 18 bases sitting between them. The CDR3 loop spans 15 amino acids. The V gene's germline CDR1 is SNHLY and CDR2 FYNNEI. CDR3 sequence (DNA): TGTGCCAGCGATAGAGGACTGGGAGCAAATCAGCCCCAGCATTTT. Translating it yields CASDRGLGANQPQHF.

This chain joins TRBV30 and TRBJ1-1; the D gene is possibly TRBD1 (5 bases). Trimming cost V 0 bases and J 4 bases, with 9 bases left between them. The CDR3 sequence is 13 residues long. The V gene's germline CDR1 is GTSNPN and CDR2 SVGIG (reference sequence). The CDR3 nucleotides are TGTGCCTGGAGTGTCGGTGGGGCCACTGAAGCTTTCTTT. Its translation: CAWSVGGATEAFF.

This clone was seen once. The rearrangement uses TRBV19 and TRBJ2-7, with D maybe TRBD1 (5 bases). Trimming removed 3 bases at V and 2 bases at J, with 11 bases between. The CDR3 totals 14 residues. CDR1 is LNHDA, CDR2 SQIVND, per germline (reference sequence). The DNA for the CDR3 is TGTGCCAGTAGTATCTCGGACAATCCCTACGAGCAGTACTTC. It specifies CASSISDNPYEQYF.

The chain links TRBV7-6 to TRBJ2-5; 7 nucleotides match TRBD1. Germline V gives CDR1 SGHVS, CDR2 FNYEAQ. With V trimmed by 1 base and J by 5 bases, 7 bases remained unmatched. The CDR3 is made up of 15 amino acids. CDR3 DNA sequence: TGTGCCAGCAGCTTAGGGGCAGGGGGTCCGGAGACCCAGTACTTC. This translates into CASSLGAGGPETQYF.

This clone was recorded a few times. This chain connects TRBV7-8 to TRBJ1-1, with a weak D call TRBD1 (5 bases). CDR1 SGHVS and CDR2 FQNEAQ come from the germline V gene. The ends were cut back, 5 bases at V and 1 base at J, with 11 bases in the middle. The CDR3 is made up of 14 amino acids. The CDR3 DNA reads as TGTGCCAGCAGCCGGCGGGACGGGAACACTGAAGCTTTCTTT. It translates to CASSRRDGNTEAFF.

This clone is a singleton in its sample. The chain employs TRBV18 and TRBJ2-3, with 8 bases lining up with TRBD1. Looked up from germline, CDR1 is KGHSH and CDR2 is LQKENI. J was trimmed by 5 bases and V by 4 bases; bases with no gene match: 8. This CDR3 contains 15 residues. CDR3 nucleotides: TGTGCCAGCTCACGGGGGACAGGAGGGGGAGATACGCAGTATTTT. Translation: CASSRGTGGGDTQYF. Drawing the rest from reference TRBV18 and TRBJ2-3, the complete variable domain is NAGVMQNPRHLVRRRGQEARLRCSPMKGHSHVYWYRQLPEEGLKFMVYLQKENIIDESGMPKERFSAEFPKEGPSILRIQQVVRGDSAAYFCASSRGTGGGDTQYFGPGTRLTVL.

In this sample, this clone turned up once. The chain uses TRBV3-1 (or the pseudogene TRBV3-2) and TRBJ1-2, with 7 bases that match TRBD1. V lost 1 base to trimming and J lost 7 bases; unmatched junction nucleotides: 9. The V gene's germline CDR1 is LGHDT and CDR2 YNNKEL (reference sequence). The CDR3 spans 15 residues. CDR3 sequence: CASSQGRQGVGGYTF. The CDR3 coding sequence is TGTGCCAGCAGCCAAGGACGGCAGGGGGTTGGTGGCTACACCTTC.

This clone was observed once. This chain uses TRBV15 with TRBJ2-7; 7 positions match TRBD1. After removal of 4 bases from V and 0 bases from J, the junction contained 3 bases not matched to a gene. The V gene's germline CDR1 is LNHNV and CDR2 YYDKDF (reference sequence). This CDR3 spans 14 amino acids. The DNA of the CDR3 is TGTGCCACCAGCAATGGGGACAGCTCCTACGAGCAGTACGTC. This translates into CATSNGDSSYEQYV.

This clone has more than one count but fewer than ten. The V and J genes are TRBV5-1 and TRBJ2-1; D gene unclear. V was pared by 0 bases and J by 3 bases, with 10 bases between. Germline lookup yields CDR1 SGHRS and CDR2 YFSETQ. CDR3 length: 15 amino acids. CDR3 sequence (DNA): TGCGCCAGCAGCTTGGCAGATCCCAACTACAATGAGCAGTTCTTC. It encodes CASSLADPNYNEQFF.

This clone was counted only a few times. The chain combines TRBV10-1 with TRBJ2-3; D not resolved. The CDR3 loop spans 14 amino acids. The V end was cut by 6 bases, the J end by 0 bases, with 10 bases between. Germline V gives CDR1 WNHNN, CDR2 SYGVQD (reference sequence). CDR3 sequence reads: CASSRVQSTDTQYF. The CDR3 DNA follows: TGCGCCAGCAGCCGGGTCCAAAGCACAGATACGCAGTATTTT.

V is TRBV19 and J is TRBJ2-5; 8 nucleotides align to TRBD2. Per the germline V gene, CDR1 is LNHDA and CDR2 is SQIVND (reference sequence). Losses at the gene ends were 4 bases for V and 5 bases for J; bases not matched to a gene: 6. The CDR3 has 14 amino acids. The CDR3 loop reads CASSRPGGGETQYF. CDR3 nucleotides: TGTGCCAGTAGTAGGCCGGGCGGGGGGGAGACCCAGTACTTC.

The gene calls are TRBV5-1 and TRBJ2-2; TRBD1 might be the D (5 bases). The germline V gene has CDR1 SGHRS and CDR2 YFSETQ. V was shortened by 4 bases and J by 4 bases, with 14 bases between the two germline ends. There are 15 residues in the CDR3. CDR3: CASSPRTPATGELFF. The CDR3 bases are TGCGCCAGCAGCCCCCGGACACCCGCCACCGGGGAGCTGTTTTTT.

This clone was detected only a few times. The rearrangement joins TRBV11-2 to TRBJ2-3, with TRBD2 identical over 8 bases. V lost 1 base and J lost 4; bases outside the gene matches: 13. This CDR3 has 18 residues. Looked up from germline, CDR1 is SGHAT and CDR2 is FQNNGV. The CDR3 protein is CASSLGAGGSGRADTQYF. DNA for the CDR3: TGTGCCAGCAGCTTAGGCGCGGGAGGCTCCGGGAGGGCAGATACGCAGTATTTT.

The CDR3 is CASSFFSGTGELFF. As DNA, the CDR3 is TGTGCCAGCAGCTTCTTTTCGGGCACCGGGGAGCTGTTTTTT. The chain is built from TRBV5-4 and TRBJ2-2; D unclear. CDR3 length: 14 amino acids. The V and J ends lost 2 bases and 4 bases respectively, with 9 bases between them. CDR1 is SGHNT and CDR2 is YYREEE in the germline V gene (reference sequence).

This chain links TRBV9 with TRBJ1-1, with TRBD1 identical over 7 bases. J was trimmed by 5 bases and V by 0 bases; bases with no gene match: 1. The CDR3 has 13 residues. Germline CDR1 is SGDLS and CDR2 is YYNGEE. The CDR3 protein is CASSVEGATEAFF. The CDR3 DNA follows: TGTGCCAGCAGCGTAGAGGGGGCGACTGAAGCTTTCTTT.

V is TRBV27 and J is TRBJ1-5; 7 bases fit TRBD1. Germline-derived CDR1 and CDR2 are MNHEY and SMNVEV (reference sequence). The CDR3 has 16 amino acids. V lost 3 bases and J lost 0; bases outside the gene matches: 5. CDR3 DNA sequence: TGTGCCAGCAGTTTTGGAGGGGGCTTTAGCAATCAGCCCCAGCATTTT. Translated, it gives CASSFGGGFSNQPQHF.

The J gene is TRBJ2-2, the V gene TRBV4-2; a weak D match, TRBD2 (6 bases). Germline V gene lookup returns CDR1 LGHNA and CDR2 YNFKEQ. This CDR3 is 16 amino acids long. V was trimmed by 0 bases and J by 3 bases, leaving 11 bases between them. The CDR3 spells CASSQERSGDTGELFF. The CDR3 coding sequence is TGTGCCAGCAGCCAAGAGAGATCGGGGGACACCGGGGAGCTGTTTTTT.

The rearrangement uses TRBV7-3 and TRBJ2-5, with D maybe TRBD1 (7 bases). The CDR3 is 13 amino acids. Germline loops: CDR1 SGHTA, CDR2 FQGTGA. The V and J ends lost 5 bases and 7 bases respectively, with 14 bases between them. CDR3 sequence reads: CASSPQQGGTQYF. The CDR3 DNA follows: TGTGCCAGCAGCCCCCAGCAGGGGGGGACCCAGTACTTC.